These 22 T cell receptor beta chains were sequenced from one sample in a study of shared clonotypes between healthy human individuals. Generated by immunoSEQ multiplex PCR, the TCRdb table keeps only in-frame clones and is missing some. Of 150,000 to 200,000 clones detected, approximately 61% appear once; the ten largest clones hold more than 9%. The sample consisted of memory CD4+ T cells sorted from blood. Described subset: CD45RA-negative fraction. These receptors originate from a man aged 25 to 45 in good health.

The gene calls are TRBV21-1 and TRBJ2-5; the table's D call TRBD1 went unverified against the DNA. TRBV21-1 is noted as a pseudogene. The CDR3 contains 13 residues. This CDR3 is CASSNPGRWGQYF. As DNA, the CDR3 is TGTGCCAGCAGCAACCCAGGGCGATGGGGCCAGTACTTC.

In this sample, this clone turned up a few times. The chain has TRBV15 and TRBJ2-2; D is possibly TRBD1 or TRBD2 (5 bases each). V was trimmed by 9 bases and J by 0 bases, leaving 14 bases between them. Germline loops: CDR1 LNHNV, CDR2 YYDKDF (reference sequence). This CDR3 has 15 amino acids. The DNA of the CDR3 is TGTGCCACAGACAGCATGGGGGCGAACACCGGGGAGCTGTTTTTT. It codes for CATDSMGANTGELFF.

The V call is TRBV10-1, the J call TRBJ2-1; D is possibly TRBD2 (5 bases). The V end was cut by 0 bases, the J end by 3 bases, with 9 bases between. CDR3 length equals 15 residues. The germline gives CDR1 WNHNN, CDR2 SYGVQD (reference sequence). The CDR3, as DNA: TGCGCCAGCAGTGAGTCTCGGGGTTACTACAATGAGCAGTTCTTC. Its protein is CASSESRGYYNEQFF.

The rearrangement joins TRBV29-1 to TRBJ2-7; 9 bases fit TRBD1. The CDR3 length is 14 residues. V shed 6 bases and J 6 bases; nucleotides not matched to a gene: 12. Germline values: CDR1 SQVTM, CDR2 ANQGSEA. The CDR3 nucleotides read TGCAGCGTCACAGCCGGGACAGGGTCCCTCGAGCAGTACTTC. Its translation is CSVTAGTGSLEQYF.

CDR3 coding DNA: TGTGCCACCAGCAGAGGACTGGACAGGGAAAGTGGCTACACCTTC. As protein: CATSRGLDRESGYTF. The rearrangement links TRBV15 to TRBJ1-2, with 8 bases fitting TRBD1. Losses at the gene ends were 1 base for V and 7 bases for J; bases not matched to a gene: 8. The CDR3 length is 15 residues. CDR1 and CDR2 from the germline V gene are LNHNV and YYDKDF (reference sequence).

This rearrangement joins TRBV4-2 to TRBJ2-7; possibly TRBD1 or TRBD2 for D (5 bases each). V shed 4 bases and J shed 6 bases, with 16 bases lying between them. CDR3 size: 14 residues. Germline V lookup: CDR1 LGHNA, CDR2 YNFKEQ. The CDR3 loop reads CASSPGDGEPEQYF. For the CDR3, the DNA is TGTGCCAGCAGCCCCGGGGACGGCGAACCCGAGCAGTACTTC.

This clone was observed a single time. The V call is TRBV10-3, the J call TRBJ1-1; 8 bases map to TRBD1. CDR1 is ENHRY, CDR2 SYGVKD, per germline. V gave up 6 bases and J gave up 7 bases; unmatched junction bases: 7. This CDR3 is 13 amino acids long. CDR3 bases: TGTGCCATCAGAGATGACAGGGGCCGTGAAGCTTTCTTT. This encodes CAIRDDRGREAFF.

V and J are TRBV7-6 and TRBJ2-5, with 8 nucleotides matching TRBD1. With 5 bases clipped from V and 1 base from J, the junction kept 6 bases outside the gene matches. The CDR3 consists of 15 residues. Germline CDR1 SGHVS, CDR2 FNYEAQ. CDR3 nucleotide sequence: TGTGCCAGCAGCCGAAATACAGGGGGCCAAGAGACCCAGTACTTC. Its translation is CASSRNTGGQETQYF.

The CDR3: CASSHSQGASQPQHF. DNA for the CDR3: TGTGCCAGCAGCCATTCGCAGGGCGCAAGTCAGCCCCAGCATTTT. This chain connects TRBV7-2 to TRBJ1-5; possibly TRBD1 for D (5 bases). The V gene's germline CDR1 is SGHTA and CDR2 FQGNSA. V lost 5 bases and J 6 bases, leaving 17 bases between the germline ends. The CDR3 runs 15 residues.

The V call is TRBV5-1, the J call TRBJ1-3; TRBD1 might be the D (6 bases). This CDR3 has 15 residues. CDR1 and CDR2 (germline): SGHRS, YFSETQ. V gave up 0 bases and J gave up 0 bases, with 7 bases separating them. CDR3 sequence: CASSLDRASGNTIYF. The CDR3 nucleotides are TGCGCCAGCAGCTTGGACAGGGCCTCTGGAAACACCATATATTTT.

CDR3 protein: CASSPTSSSEFNEQFF. The CDR3 coding sequence is TGTGCCAGCAGCCCTACCTCCTCTTCGGAGTTCAATGAGCAGTTCTTC. This chain connects TRBV11-2 to TRBJ2-1; no reliable D call. Germline V lookup: CDR1 SGHAT, CDR2 FQNNGV. The CDR3 runs 16 residues. The V gene lost 5 bases and the J gene lost 6 bases, with 20 bases spanning the gap.

Only a few counts were recorded for this clone. This chain uses TRBV6-5 with TRBJ2-1, with D possibly being TRBD2 (6 bases). The CDR3 runs to 13 residues. Trimming removed 5 bases at V and 5 bases at J, with 10 bases between. CDR1 is MNHEY, CDR2 SVGAGI, per germline. The CDR3 DNA sequence: TGTGCCAGCAGTATAGCGGTCCACAATGAGCAGTTCTTC. It translates to CASSIAVHNEQFF.

This sequence joins TRBV5-4 and TRBJ2-2; D uncertain. The CDR3 extends over 15 amino acids. Germline V gene sequence: CDR1 SGHNT, CDR2 YYREEE (reference sequence). V lost 2 bases and J lost 1, with 9 bases in between. CDR3 bases: TGTGCCAGCAGCTTTCGGACGGAGAACACCGGGGAGCTGTTTTTT. It encodes CASSFRTENTGELFF.

The chain uses TRBV2 and TRBJ2-7; 10 nucleotides agree with TRBD1. The CDR3 contains 14 residues. Trimming removed 4 bases from V and 4 bases from J; junction bases left unmatched: 4. Germline CDR1 and CDR2: SNHLY and FYNNEI. CDR3 in amino acids: CASSGMGQGYEQYF. DNA for the CDR3: TGTGCCAGCAGTGGAATGGGACAGGGGTACGAGCAGTACTTC.

J is TRBJ2-7 and V is TRBV10-3, with TRBD2 matching 8 bases. The CDR3 is made up of 14 amino acids. J gave up 3 bases and V 7 bases, and 8 bases lay outside the gene matches. Germline V gene sequence: CDR1 ENHRY, CDR2 SYGVKD. The CDR3 loop is CAITEAGELYEQYF. The CDR3, as DNA: TGTGCCATCACCGAAGCGGGAGAGCTCTACGAGCAGTACTTC.

This clone was detected ten times or more. CDR3 amino acids: CASSLGSSSYNEQFF. In DNA, the CDR3 is TGTGCCAGCAGCTTGGGGAGTAGCTCCTACAATGAGCAGTTCTTC. V gene TRBV7-3 combines with J gene TRBJ2-1; D might be TRBD2 (5 bases). Deletions cut 3 bases from V and 0 bases from J, with 9 bases between. The length of the CDR3 is 15 residues. Germline CDR1 reads SGHTA; CDR2 reads FQGTGA.

On this clone: The sample holds other DNA sequences that translate to the same CDR3. The chain employs TRBV19 and TRBJ2-5, with unresolved D. The length of the CDR3 is 11 residues. Germline V lookup: CDR1 LNHDA, CDR2 SQIVND (reference sequence). V was pared by 6 bases and J by 2 bases, with 4 bases between. In nucleotides, the CDR3 is TGTGCCAGTAGAGGGCAAGAGACCCAGTACTTC. Amino acids: CASRGQETQYF.

In this sample, this clone turned up a few times. The chain has TRBV5-4 and TRBJ2-7; maybe TRBD1 (6 bases). Germline-derived CDR1 and CDR2 are SGHNT and YYREEE (reference sequence). The CDR3 is 12 amino acids. Trimming took off 2 bases at V and 5 bases at J, with 8 bases between the two ends. CDR3 sequence reads: CASSFRGDEQYF. For the CDR3, the DNA is TGTGCCAGCAGCTTCAGGGGCGACGAGCAGTACTTC.

The chain combines TRBV21-1 with TRBJ2-6. TRBV21-1 is a listed pseudogene. The CDR3 loop spans 17 amino acids. CDR3 nucleotide sequence: TGTGCCAGCAGCAAAGGGGTAGATTCCTCTGGGGCCAACGTCCTGACTTTC. It yields the protein CASSKGVDSSGANVLTF.

The chain has TRBV12-5 and TRBJ2-3; a weak D match, TRBD1 (5 bases). The CDR3 contains 14 residues. Trimming stripped 7 bases from V and 0 bases from J, with 11 bases between. The germline CDR1 and CDR2 sequences are LGHNT and FRNRAP. This CDR3 reads CASAPGFSTDTQYF. The CDR3 bases are TGTGCTAGTGCCCCAGGGTTTAGCACAGATACGCAGTATTTT.

This chain joins TRBV15 and TRBJ2-5; TRBD1 or TRBD2 may be the D gene (6 bases each). The CDR3 contains 12 residues. With 3 bases removed from V and 7 bases from J, the gap between germline ends came to 9 bases. The germline CDR1 and CDR2 sequences are LNHNV and YYDKDF (reference sequence). The CDR3 coding sequence is TGTGCCACCAGCAGCGAGGGGGGGACCCAGTACTTC. Its translation is CATSSEGGTQYF.

This clone has just one count. This chain uses TRBV11-2 with TRBJ2-1, with D uncertain. This CDR3 has 13 residues. V dropped 0 bases and J dropped 7 bases, with 7 bases sitting between them. In germline, CDR1 is SGHAT, CDR2 FQNNGV. The CDR3 DNA sequence: TGTGCCAGCAGCTTAGATTTCGGAAATGAGCAGTTCTTC. Residues: CASSLDFGNEQFF.